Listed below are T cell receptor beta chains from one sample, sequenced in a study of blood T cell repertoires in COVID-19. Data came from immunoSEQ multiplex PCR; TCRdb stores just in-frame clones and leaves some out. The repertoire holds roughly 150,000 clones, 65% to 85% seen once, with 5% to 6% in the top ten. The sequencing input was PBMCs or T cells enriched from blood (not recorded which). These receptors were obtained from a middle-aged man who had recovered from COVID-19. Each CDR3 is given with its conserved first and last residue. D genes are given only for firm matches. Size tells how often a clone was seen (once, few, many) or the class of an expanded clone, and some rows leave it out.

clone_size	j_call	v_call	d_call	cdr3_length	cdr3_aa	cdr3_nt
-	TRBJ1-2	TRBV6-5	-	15	CARRGGGGFNYGYTF	TGTGCCCGCCGGGGGGGCGGGGGGTTTAACTATGGCTACACCTTC
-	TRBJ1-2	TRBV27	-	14	CASSLLPGSDGYTF	TGTGCCAGCAGTTTATTACCAGGGTCTGATGGCTACACCTTC
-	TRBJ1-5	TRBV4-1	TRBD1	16	CASSQEGTGRNQPQHF	TGCGCCAGCAGCCAAGAGGGGACAGGGCGCAATCAGCCCCAGCATTTT
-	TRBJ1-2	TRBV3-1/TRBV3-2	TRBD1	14	CASSDRDSARGYTF	TGTGCCAGCAGCGACAGGGATTCGGCGCGTGGCTACACCTTC
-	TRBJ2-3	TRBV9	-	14	CASSVVGSTDTQYF	TGTGCCAGCAGCGTAGTGGGCAGCACAGATACGCAGTATTTT
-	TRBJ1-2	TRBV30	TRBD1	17	CAWSVLKLWDRAYGYTF	TGTGCCTGGAGTGTACTAAAGTTATGGGACAGGGCTTATGGCTACACCTTC
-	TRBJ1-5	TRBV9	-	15	CASSADSSNTEPQHF	TGTGCCAGCAGCGCCGACAGTAGTAACACGGAGCCCCAGCATTTT
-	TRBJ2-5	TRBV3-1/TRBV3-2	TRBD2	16	CASSPGGSGYQETQYF	TGTGCCAGCAGCCCAGGCGGTAGCGGGTACCAAGAGACCCAGTACTTC
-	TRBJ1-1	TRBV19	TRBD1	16	CASRFLHRGENTEAFF	TGTGCCAGTAGGTTCCTCCACAGGGGGGAGAACACTGAAGCTTTCTTT
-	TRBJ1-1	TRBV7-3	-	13	CASSSKMNTEAFF	TGTGCCAGCAGCTCCAAAATGAACACTGAAGCTTTCTTT
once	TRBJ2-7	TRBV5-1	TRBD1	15	CASSLEQGSYYEQYF	TGCGCCAGCAGCTTGGAACAGGGGAGTTACTACGAGCAGTACTTC
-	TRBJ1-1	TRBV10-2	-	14	CASSEVGGNTEAFF	TGCGCCAGCTCTGAGGTGGGAGGGAACACTGAAGCTTTCTTT
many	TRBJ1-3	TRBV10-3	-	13	CAISQNLGNTIYF	TGTGCCATCAGCCAAAACTTAGGAAACACCATATATTTT
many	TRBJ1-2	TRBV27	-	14	CASTSFWGGNGYTF	TGTGCCAGCACCTCCTTCTGGGGCGGTAATGGCTACACCTTC
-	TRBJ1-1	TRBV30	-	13	CAWSGWSDSEAFF	TGTGCCTGGAGTGGGTGGTCCGACTCTGAAGCTTTCTTT
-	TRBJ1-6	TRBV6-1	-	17	CASSGGQQGFWNSPLHF	TGTGCCAGCAGTGGAGGTCAACAGGGATTTTGGAATTCACCCCTCCACTTT
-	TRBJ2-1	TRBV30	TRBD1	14	CAWSPGQSYNEQFF	TGTGCCTGGAGCCCGGGACAGTCCTACAATGAGCAGTTCTTC
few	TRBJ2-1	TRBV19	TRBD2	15	CASSITGGALGEQFF	TGTGCCAGTAGTATAACGGGGGGGGCCCTTGGTGAGCAGTTCTTC
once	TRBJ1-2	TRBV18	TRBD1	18	CASSKVGRGQVTNYGYTF	TGTGCCAGCTCAAAGGTTGGTCGCGGACAGGTTACTAACTATGGCTACACCTTC
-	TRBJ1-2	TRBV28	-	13	CASSFGQNYGYTF	TGTGCCAGCAGTTTTGGGCAGAACTATGGCTACACCTTC
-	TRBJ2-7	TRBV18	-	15	CASSPPVPVSDEQYF	TGTGCCAGCTCACCCCCTGTTCCGGTATCCGACGAGCAGTACTTC
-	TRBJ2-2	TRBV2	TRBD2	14	CASSRLAAAGELFF	TGTGCCAGCAGTCGACTAGCTGCAGCCGGGGAGCTGTTTTTT
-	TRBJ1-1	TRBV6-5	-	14	CAIKGTPQNTEAFF	TGTGCCATAAAAGGGACACCACAGAACACTGAAGCTTTCTTT
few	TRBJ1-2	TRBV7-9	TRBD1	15	CASSGTGVSHYGYTF	TGTGCCAGCAGCGGAACAGGGGTTTCTCACTATGGCTACACCTTC
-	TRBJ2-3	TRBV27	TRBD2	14	CASIPGGGGHTQYF	TGTGCCAGCATACCCGGGGGGGGCGGGCATACGCAGTATTTT
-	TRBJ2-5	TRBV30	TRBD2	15	CAWSSRGGYQETQYF	TGTGCCTGGAGTAGCCGCGGGGGGTACCAAGAGACCCAGTACTTC
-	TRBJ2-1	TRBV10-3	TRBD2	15	CAISEAGGKDNEQFF	TGTGCCATCAGTGAGGCGGGGGGAAAAGACAATGAGCAGTTCTTC
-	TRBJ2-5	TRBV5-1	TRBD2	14	CASSFFRGVETQYF	TGCGCCAGCAGCTTTTTTCGGGGGGTTGAGACCCAGTACTTC
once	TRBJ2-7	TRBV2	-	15	CASSEGRGLFYEQYF	TGTGCCAGCAGTGAGGGGCGGGGCCTCTTCTACGAGCAGTACTTC
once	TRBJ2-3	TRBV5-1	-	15	CASSPDGGSTDTQYF	TGCGCCAGCAGCCCTGACGGGGGATCCACAGATACGCAGTATTTT
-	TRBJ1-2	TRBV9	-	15	CASSVAQGNHYGYTF	TGTGCCAGCAGCGTAGCCCAGGGTAATCACTATGGCTACACCTTC
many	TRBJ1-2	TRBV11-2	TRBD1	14	CASSLRQGPHGYTF	TGTGCCAGCAGCTTGAGACAGGGCCCCCATGGCTACACCTTC